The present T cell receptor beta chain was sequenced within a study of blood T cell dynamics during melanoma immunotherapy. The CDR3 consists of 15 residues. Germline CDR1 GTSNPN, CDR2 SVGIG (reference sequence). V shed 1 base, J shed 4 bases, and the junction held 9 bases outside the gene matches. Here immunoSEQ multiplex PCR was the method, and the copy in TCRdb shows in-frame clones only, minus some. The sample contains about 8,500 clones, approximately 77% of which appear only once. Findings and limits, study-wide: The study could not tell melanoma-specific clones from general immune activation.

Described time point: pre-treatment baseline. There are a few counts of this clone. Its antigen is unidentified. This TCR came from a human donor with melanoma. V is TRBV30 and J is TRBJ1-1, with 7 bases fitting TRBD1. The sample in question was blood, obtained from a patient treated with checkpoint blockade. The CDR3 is CAWSEGRGFLTEAFF. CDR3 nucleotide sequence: TGTGCCTGGAGTGAGGGCAGGGGGTTCCTCACTGAAGCTTTCTTT.